The 26 T cell receptor beta chains below come from one sample, sequenced in a study of T cells in Graves' hyperthyroidism and ophthalmopathy (dated by TCRdb to between 2018 and 2020). Receptor amplification or capture employed multiplex PCR. Sequencing was performed on an Illumina HiSeq 2000. TCR beta CDR3 regions were amplified from RNA transcripts. The TCR CDR3 was subjected to a first round of RT-PCR using the HTBI primer set and the Qiagen OneStep RT-PCR kit. TCRdb handled the public reads itself, with Q25 trimming in fastp and clone calling in MiXCR, and kept productive beta chains. Each CDR3 protein appears once, grouped with its most common genes and DNA. This sample has 300,000 to 500,000 distinct CDR3 sequences in its table, and roughly an eighth of those were observed once. 28% of the sample is in the top ten clones. The sequenced sample was blood. These receptors were obtained from a man aged 45-60 years with Graves' ophthalmopathy.

The chain couples TRBV6-6 to TRBJ1-1; a weak D match, TRBD1 (6 bases). Per the germline V gene, CDR1 is MNHNY and CDR2 is SVGAGI (reference sequence). Trimming shortened V by 0 bases and J by 3 bases, and 8 bases separated the two germline ends. This CDR3 contains 14 residues. The CDR3 DNA sequence: TGTGCCAGCAGTTACTCAGGACAGTACACTGAAGCTTTCTTT. Translation: CASSYSGQYTEAFF.

A remark on this clonotype: A much larger clone sits a single nucleotide away, making a read error possible. The V and J genes are TRBV5-4 and TRBJ2-5; D may correspond to TRBD1 or TRBD2 (5 bases each). CDR3 length: 16 residues. Per the germline V gene, CDR1 is SGHNT and CDR2 is YYREEE (reference sequence). CDR3 DNA sequence: TGTACCAGCACCCGAGGGGCAGCACATAACCAAGAGACCCAGTACTTC. As protein: CTSTRGAAHNQETQYF.

In its sample, this clonotype was seen many times. The chain joins TRBV20-1 to TRBJ2-1, with 11 bases that match TRBD2. V lost 0 bases, J lost 10 bases, and 11 bases stayed unmatched. The germline gives CDR1 DFQATT, CDR2 SNEGSKA (reference sequence). This CDR3 contains 16 residues. This CDR3 is CSARDPKLAGAREQFF. The CDR3 DNA reads TGCAGTGCTAGAGATCCGAAACTAGCGGGAGCACGGGAGCAGTTCTTC.

This clonotype was counted many times. The chain carries TRBV12-3 or TRBV12-4 and TRBJ1-2, with unresolved D. The CDR3 has 15 residues. The V and J ends lost 3 bases and 2 bases respectively, with 13 bases between them. The DNA for the CDR3 is TGTGCCAGCAGTTTGAAGATTGCCAGCAACTATGGCTACACCTTC. As protein: CASSLKIASNYGYTF.

The gene calls are TRBV24-1 and TRBJ2-1; 10 bases are a match to TRBD2. This CDR3 region has 16 residues. The V gene end was trimmed by 3 bases and the J gene end by 7 bases; junction bases not matched to a gene: 8. Germline CDR1 is KGHDR and CDR2 is SFDVKD. The CDR3 loop reads CATSDPLGSGRNEQFF. In DNA, the CDR3 is TGTGCCACCAGTGATCCTCTAGGTAGCGGGAGGAATGAGCAGTTCTTC.

This clonotype came up many times. This chain links TRBV3-1 with TRBJ2-2; no clear D. Germline values: CDR1 LGHDT, CDR2 YNNKEL (reference sequence). With 4 bases removed from V and 8 bases from J, the gap between germline ends came to 5 bases. The CDR3 contains 11 residues. This chain's CDR3 is CASSRGGELFF. DNA of the CDR3: TGTGCCAGCAGCCGTGGAGGGGAGCTGTTTTTT.

This clonotype has just one count. This chain joins TRBV28 and TRBJ2-7, with 7 bases aligning to TRBD1. The CDR3 contains 16 residues. J was trimmed by 2 bases and V by 4 bases; bases with no gene match: 11. The germline gives CDR1 MDHEN, CDR2 SYDVKM. CDR3 in DNA: TGTGCCAGCAGTTCCCCTGGACAGGCGATAACCTACGAGCAGTACTTC. Its translation is CASSSPGQAITYEQYF.

This clonotype was seen repeatedly, ten times or more. The chain employs TRBV11-2 and TRBJ2-7; D uncertain. Germline loops: CDR1 SGHAT, CDR2 FQNNGV. The CDR3 spans 12 residues. Trimming shortened V by 6 bases and J by 5 bases, and 11 bases separated the two germline ends. CDR3 DNA: TGTGCCAGCAGGGCCGAGTTCGACGAGCAGTACTTC. Protein product: CASRAEFDEQYF.

This clonotype was seen only a few times. The J gene is TRBJ1-1, the V gene TRBV6-1; D gene unclear. Trimming pared 4 bases from V and 11 bases from J, leaving 2 bases between. The CDR3 spans 8 residues. CDR1 is MNHNS and CDR2 is SASEGT in the germline V gene. The CDR3 loop is CASSAAFF. The CDR3 DNA sequence: TGTGCCAGCAGTGCGGCTTTCTTT.

This clonotype was observed a handful of times. This chain links TRBV28 with TRBJ1-5; no firm D call. V was pared by 2 bases and J by 13 bases, with 18 bases between. This CDR3 contains 14 residues. In germline, CDR1 is MDHEN, CDR2 SYDVKM. CDR3: CASSLGGGVGTQHF. The CDR3 DNA reads as TGTGCCAGCAGTTTAGGTGGTGGGGTAGGTACGCAGCATTTT. Filled out from reference TRBV28 and TRBJ1-5, the complete variable domain reads DVKVTQSSRYLVKRTGEKVFLECVQDMDHENMFWYRQDPGLGLRLIYFSYDVKMKEKGDIPEGYSVSREKKERFSLILESASTNQTSMYLCASSLGGGVGTQHFGDGTRLSIL.

Only a few counts were recorded for this clonotype. The chain's CDR3 is CASSPDGPETDGYTF. In DNA form, the CDR3 reads TGTGCCAGCAGCCCCGATGGGCCCGAGACAGATGGCTACACCTTC. This chain uses TRBV25-1 with TRBJ1-2, with TRBD1 as a possible D gene (5 bases). In germline, CDR1 is MGHDK, CDR2 SYGVNS. The CDR3 spans 15 residues. With 6 bases removed from V and 6 bases from J, the gap between germline ends came to 20 bases.

This clonotype showed up many times. The chain is built from TRBV9 and TRBJ2-3; D is perhaps TRBD1 or TRBD2 (7 bases each). Trimming took 0 bases from V and 4 from J, leaving 12 bases between them. Germline values: CDR1 SGDLS, CDR2 YYNGEE. The CDR3 has 15 residues. DNA for the CDR3: TGTGCCAGCAGCGTAGACAGGGGAGGGGCAGATACGCAGTATTTT. Translated, it gives CASSVDRGGADTQYF.

This clonotype was found a few times. An end of the junction differs from the germline gene, which may be a read error. This chain joins TRBV29-1 and TRBJ1-1; 7 nucleotides line up with TRBD1. Germline CDR1 is SQVTM and CDR2 is ANQGSEA. The CDR3 extends over 14 amino acids. The CDR3 protein is CGVAKVDRATEAFF. The CDR3 DNA is TGCGGCGTTGCCAAGGTCGACAGGGCCACTGAAGCTTTCTTT.

This clonotype was observed many times. The chain uses TRBV30 and TRBJ1-5; D gene unclear. The V gene lost 2 bases and the J gene lost 5 bases, with 7 bases spanning the gap. The CDR3 has 12 amino acids. Germline V CDR1 and CDR2: GTSNPN, SVGIG (reference sequence). CDR3 sequence: CAWSLNDQPQHF. DNA of the CDR3: TGTGCCTGGAGTTTAAACGATCAGCCCCAGCATTTT.

This clonotype has at least ten counts. At one of its ends the junction is not consistent with the germline gene, which may arise from a read error. This rearrangement joins TRBV3-1 to TRBJ2-6; D is uncertain. CDR1 is LGHDT and CDR2 is YNNKEL in the germline V gene (reference sequence). This CDR3 contains 13 residues. As DNA, the CDR3 is TGTGCCAGCAGCCGCTCTAGGGCCAACGTCCTGACTTTC. This translates into CASSRSRANVLTF.

This clonotype was seen repeatedly, ten times or more. The gene calls are TRBV28 and TRBJ2-7, with D uncertain. Trimming left V 6 bases short and J 3 bases short, with 12 bases between. Germline CDR1 is MDHEN and CDR2 is SYDVKM. The CDR3 is 13 residues long. The CDR3 DNA follows: TGTGCCAGCAGCCGCTTCATCCGCTACGAGCAGTACTTC. Its translation is CASSRFIRYEQYF.

This clonotype has ten or more counts. This chain connects TRBV6-1 to TRBJ2-5, with 10 bases aligning to TRBD2. There are 13 residues in the CDR3. The ends lost 6 bases at V and 13 bases at J; junction bases unmatched: 11. In germline, CDR1 is MNHNS, CDR2 SASEGT. In nucleotides, the CDR3 is TGTGCCAGCAGCGTAGCGGGAGGCCCTTCTCTGTACTTC. It translates to CASSVAGGPSLYF.

The rearrangement uses TRBV15 and TRBJ2-2, with D tentatively TRBD2 (6 bases). V lost 0 bases and J lost 4, with 9 bases in between. Germline CDR1 LNHNV, CDR2 YYDKDF (reference sequence). The CDR3 loop spans 15 amino acids. CDR3 DNA: TGTGCCACCAGCAGAGATTTGGGGGGCACCGGGGAGCTGTTTTTT. Translated, it gives CATSRDLGGTGELFF. The variable domain in full, with the rest retrieved from reference TRBV15 and TRBJ2-2, is DAMVIQNPRYQVTQFGKPVTLSCSQTLNHNVMYWYQQKSSQAPKLLFHYYDKDFNNEADTPDNFQSRRPNTSFCFLDIRSPGLGDTAMYLCATSRDLGGTGELFFGEGSRLTVL.

The sample holds a few counts of this clonotype. V is TRBV7-2 and J is TRBJ2-1; 9 bases are a match to TRBD2. The V segment lost 4 bases and the J segment 5 bases; nucleotides outside the gene matches: 15. The CDR3 has 18 amino acids. Germline CDR1 SGHTA, CDR2 FQGNSA. The CDR3 coding sequence is TGTGCCAGCAGCTCTCCTAATAGCGGGAGCTGGGGGGACAATGAGCAGTTCTTC. This gives the protein CASSSPNSGSWGDNEQFF.

This clonotype was observed a few times. The chain couples TRBV29-1 to TRBJ2-1, with 14 bases matching TRBD2. From germline, CDR1 is SQVTM and CDR2 ANQGSEA. The V segment lost 6 bases and the J segment 8 bases; nucleotides outside the gene matches: 9. This CDR3 has 15 amino acids. CDR3 bases: TGCAGCGTGGGGACTAGCGGGAGACCTCTAGATGAGCAGTTCTTC. This translates into CSVGTSGRPLDEQFF.

This clonotype was recorded many times. This chain joins TRBV20-1 and TRBJ1-1; D is unresolved. V was cut by 7 bases and J by 5 bases, with 2 bases left in between. The CDR3 extends over 8 amino acids. Germline values: CDR1 DFQATT, CDR2 SNEGSKA (reference sequence). CDR3 coding DNA: TGCAGTGGTACTGAAGCTTTCTTT. Translated, it gives CSGTEAFF.

About this clonotype itself: A much larger clonotype is one base distant, so this may be a read error. The chain employs TRBV27 and TRBJ1-2; TRBD1 is a possible D gene (6 bases). The CDR3 is 16 residues long. Trimming stripped 9 bases from V and 4 bases from J, with 24 bases between. In germline, CDR1 is MNHEY, CDR2 SMNVEV (reference sequence). The CDR3 is CARSPQIDRRFYGYTF. In DNA, the CDR3 is TGTGCCAGGAGTCCTCAAATCGACAGGCGGTTCTATGGCTACACCTTC.

This chain connects TRBV19 to TRBJ2-5; either TRBD1 or TRBD2 may fit D (5 bases each). This CDR3 spans 14 amino acids. V dropped 3 bases and J dropped 0 bases, with 8 bases sitting between them. Germline CDR1 reads LNHDA; CDR2 reads SQIVND (reference sequence). The CDR3 spells CASSMGPNQETQYF. The CDR3, as DNA: TGTGCCAGTAGTATGGGACCCAACCAAGAGACCCAGTACTTC.

The sample holds many counts of this clonotype. This rearrangement joins TRBV11-2 to TRBJ2-5, with 10 bases that match TRBD1. CDR1 and CDR2 from the germline V gene are SGHAT and FQNNGV. Trimming cost V 5 bases and J 10 bases; bases outside gene matches: 13. The CDR3 loop spans 15 amino acids. CDR3 sequence (DNA): TGTGCCAGCAGCCATACTCCGGGACAGGGGAATTTCCAGTACTTC. It encodes CASSHTPGQGNFQYF. Based on the CDR3 plus reference TRBV11-2 and TRBJ2-5, the full variable domain is EAGVAQSPRYKIIEKRQSVAFWCNPISGHATLYWYQQILGQGPKLLIQFQNNGVVDDSQLPKDRFSAERLKGVDSTLKIQPAKLEDSAVYLCASSHTPGQGNFQYFGPGTRLLVL.

The gene calls are TRBV19 and TRBJ2-7; D gene unclear. CDR3 length: 14 residues. From germline, CDR1 is LNHDA and CDR2 SQIVND (reference sequence). Trimming removed 3 bases at V and 0 bases at J, with 9 bases between. As DNA, the CDR3 is TGTGCCAGTAGTATCAGGTTGGTCTCCTACGAGCAGTACTTC. This encodes CASSIRLVSYEQYF.

At least ten counts were recorded for this clonotype. The chain recombines TRBV12-3 or TRBV12-4 with TRBJ2-3, with D maybe TRBD1 (5 bases). The CDR3 is made up of 15 amino acids. Trimming left V 3 bases short and J 1 base short, with 11 bases between. This CDR3 reads CASSLGLVGTDTQYF. As DNA, the CDR3 is TGTGCCAGCAGTTTGGGGCTAGTCGGCACAGATACGCAGTATTTT.